The following is a TCR beta chain sequence with its context. Its antigen remains unidentified. The data originate from a study of T cell responses to AZD1222 COVID-19 vaccine. Study outcomes and limitations: Clonal diversity was possibly underestimated; the donors were predominantly white British and more often female. Compared with day 0, the breadth and depth of the Spike-specific TCR repertoire rose significantly after two doses of AZD1222.

CDR1 is MNHEY and CDR2 is SVGAGI in the germline V gene. Trimming pared 6 bases from V and 4 bases from J, leaving 15 bases between. The CDR3 has 14 residues. Measured with immunoSEQ multiplex PCR; TCRdb has only the in-frame clones, and not every one. The sample yields about 150,000 clones, under 95% seen once. This sequence originates from an adult in good health. The sequences come from peripheral blood, collected on day 0 of AZD1222 vaccination. The chain uses TRBV6-5 and TRBJ2-5; no reliable D call. The chain's CDR3 is CASSLKWLGETQYF. The CDR3 region has the DNA TGTGCCAGCAGCCTAAAGTGGCTCGGAGAGACCCAGTACTTC.